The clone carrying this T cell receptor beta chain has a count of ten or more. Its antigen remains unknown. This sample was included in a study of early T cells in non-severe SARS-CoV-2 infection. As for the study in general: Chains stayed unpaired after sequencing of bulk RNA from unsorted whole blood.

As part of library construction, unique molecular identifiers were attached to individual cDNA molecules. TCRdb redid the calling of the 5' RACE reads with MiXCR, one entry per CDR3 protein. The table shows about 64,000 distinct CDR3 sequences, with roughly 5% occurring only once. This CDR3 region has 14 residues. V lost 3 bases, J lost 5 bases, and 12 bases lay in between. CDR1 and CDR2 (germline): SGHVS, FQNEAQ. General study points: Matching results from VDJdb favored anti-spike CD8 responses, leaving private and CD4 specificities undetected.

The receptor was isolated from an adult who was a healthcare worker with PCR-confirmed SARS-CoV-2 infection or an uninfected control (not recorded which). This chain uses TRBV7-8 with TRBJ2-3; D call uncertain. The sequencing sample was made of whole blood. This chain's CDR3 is CASSFGREGDTQYF. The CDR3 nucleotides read TGTGCCAGCAGCTTTGGAAGGGAAGGAGATACGCAGTATTTT.